A selection of T cell receptor beta chains follows, all from one sample in a study of blood T cell repertoires in COVID-19. The method was immunoSEQ multiplex PCR; TCRdb's version includes in-frame clones alone and lacks a portion of them. Among about 190,000 clones, roughly 80% were seen once, and the ten largest hold about 7.2%. The specimen was peripheral blood. These receptors all come from a man aged 55 to 70 with acute or convalescent COVID-19. CDR3s include the opening cysteine and the closing phenylalanine or tryptophan. The D gene is left open where the match is weak. Expanded clones get a size class; other rows say once, few or many, or leave the size out.

D gene	clone size	V gene	J gene	CDR3 DNA	CDR3 protein
-	-	TRBV6-1	TRBJ1-3	TGTGCCAGCAGTGAAACGACAGGAACCTCTGGAAACACCATATATTTT	CASSETTGTSGNTIYF
TRBD1	-	TRBV11-2	TRBJ2-3	TGTGCCAGCAGCTTAGATGGATCCTGGGGACAGGTAGAGTTGTATTTT	CASSLDGSWGQVELYF
-	-	TRBV6-5	TRBJ2-3	TGTGCCAGTTTTAGGGGGGGCTTAAGGGCAGATACGCAGTATTTT	CASFRGGLRADTQYF
TRBD2	-	TRBV7-9	TRBJ2-7	TGTGCCAGCAGCGGGGCCGGGACTAGCGGGAGGGCCCTTCATCTCTCCTACGAGCAGTACTTC	CASSGAGTSGRALHLSYEQYF
TRBD2	few	TRBV24-1	TRBJ2-3	TGTGCCACCAGTGACCCGGGACTAGCCGCTAGCACAGATACGCAGTATTTT	CATSDPGLAASTDTQYF
-	-	TRBV5-1	TRBJ1-3	TGCGCCAGCAGCTTGGGAGGGTCTTACTCTGGAAACACCATATATTTT	CASSLGGSYSGNTIYF
-	-	TRBV27	TRBJ1-2	TGTGCCAGCAGCCCTACTCCTGGGGGGGCGCCCAATGGCTACACCTTC	CASSPTPGGAPNGYTF
TRBD2	-	TRBV3-1/TRBV3-2	TRBJ2-1	TGTGCCAGCAGCGTGGGGATGGGACTAGCGTCTAATGAGCAGTTCTTC	CASSVGMGLASNEQFF
TRBD1	-	TRBV5-1	TRBJ1-6	TGCGCCAGCAGCTACGACAGGGGTGGATCACCCCTCCACTTT	CASSYDRGGSPLHF
TRBD1	few	TRBV12-5	TRBJ2-3	TGTGCTAGTGGTCCTCCGGGACAGGGGTTCGCAGATACGCAGTATTTT	CASGPPGQGFADTQYF
-	-	TRBV18	TRBJ2-6	TGTGCCAGCTCACCAAAAGCGGCGGTCTCTGGGGCCAACGTCCTGACTTTC	CASSPKAAVSGANVLTF
TRBD2	-	TRBV4-2	TRBJ2-3	TGTGCCAGCAGCCAAAATTCCCTCGGGGGGAGCACAGATACGCAGTATTTT	CASSQNSLGGSTDTQYF
TRBD1	-	TRBV7-9	TRBJ2-2	TGTGCCAGCAGTTCCGGGGTCAGGGGGCGCACCGGGGAGCTGTTTTTT	CASSSGVRGRTGELFF
TRBD2	-	TRBV7-9	TRBJ2-3	TGTGCCAGCAGCTGGGGGACTAGCGCCTCCTCTAGCACAGATACGCAGTATTTT	CASSWGTSASSSTDTQYF
TRBD1	-	TRBV19	TRBJ1-6	TGTGCCAGTAGGATGACAGGGAATAATTCACCCCTCCACTTT	CASRMTGNNSPLHF
TRBD1	-	TRBV4-1	TRBJ1-3	TGCGCCAGCAGCCGGGACAGGGAGGTGCATACTGGAAACACCATATATTTT	CASSRDREVHTGNTIYF
-	-	TRBV6-6	TRBJ1-6	TGTGCCAGCAGTTACGTGAGCTCCTATAATTCACCCCTCCACTTT	CASSYVSSYNSPLHF
-	-	TRBV6-5	TRBJ2-3	TGTGCCAGCAGTTACGTAGAAGGCACAGATACGCAGTATTTT	CASSYVEGTDTQYF
-	-	TRBV19	TRBJ1-5	TGTGCCAGTAGTACCCCAGGAGGGTCATATGGCAATCAGCCCCAGCATTTT	CASSTPGGSYGNQPQHF
-	-	TRBV21-1	TRBJ2-1	TGTGCCAGCAGCAACTTTTTAGAGGGATCCTCCTACAATGAGCAGTTCTTC	CASSNFLEGSSYNEQFF
-	-	TRBV11-2	TRBJ1-3	TGTGCCAGCAGCATACAGGGAAACACCATATATTTT	CASSIQGNTIYF
-	many	TRBV7-2	TRBJ2-1	TGTGCCAGCAGCTTAGAAGGGGGGGAGTACAATGAGCAGTTCTTC	CASSLEGGEYNEQFF
TRBD1	-	TRBV6-5	TRBJ2-7	TGTGCCAGCAGTTACTCGGGGACAGGGTATCGCGAGCAGTACTTC	CASSYSGTGYREQYF
-	-	TRBV5-6	TRBJ2-3	TGTGCCAGCAGCAACGACAGGGGAGGGGCAGATACGCAGTATTTT	CASSNDRGGADTQYF
-	-	TRBV30	TRBJ2-2	TGTGCCTGGATTCGGGGGATATACACCGGGGAGCTGTTTTTT	CAWIRGIYTGELFF
-	-	TRBV19	TRBJ2-7	TGTGCCAGTAGCCTGCTAGCGACCTCCTACGAGCAGTACTTC	CASSLLATSYEQYF
-	-	TRBV6-5	TRBJ1-3	TGTGCCAGCAGCCGACAGAGCTCTGGAAACACCATATATTTT	CASSRQSSGNTIYF
TRBD2	-	TRBV7-9	TRBJ2-5	TGTGCCAGCAGCTTAGCGGTTCTAGCGGGAGCGCGAGGGGGAGAGACCCAGTACTTC	CASSLAVLAGARGGETQYF
-	-	TRBV21-1	TRBJ1-1	TGTGCCAGCGAAGACAGGGGTCGGAACACTGAAGCTTTCTTT	CASEDRGRNTEAFF
TRBD1	-	TRBV6-5	TRBJ1-1	TGTGCCAGCTCGGAGGCGCAGGGGGACACTGAAGCTTTCTTT	CASSEAQGDTEAFF
-	-	TRBV28	TRBJ2-5	TGTGCCAGCAGTTTAGCGGTTAAAGAGACCCAGTACTTC	CASSLAVKETQYF
TRBD1	once	TRBV5-1	TRBJ2-3	TGCGCCAGCAGCCCGACAGGGACAATCGGCACAGATACGCAGTATTTT	CASSPTGTIGTDTQYF
TRBD2	-	TRBV30	TRBJ2-1	TGTGCCTGGAGTCCGACTAGCGAGCAGTTCTTC	CAWSPTSEQFF
TRBD1	-	TRBV4-1	TRBJ1-2	TGCGCCAGCAGCCTCAACAGGGGTTTTGATGGCTACACCTTC	CASSLNRGFDGYTF
TRBD2	-	TRBV5-1	TRBJ2-1	TGCGCCAGCAGCTTTGGGCTAGCGGATAACAATGAGCAGTTCTTC	CASSFGLADNNEQFF
TRBD2	-	TRBV4-1	TRBJ2-3	TGCGCCAGCAGCCAAAGGACTAGCGCGTACACAGATACGCAGTATTTT	CASSQRTSAYTDTQYF
-	-	TRBV9	TRBJ2-7	TGTGCCAGCAGCCAGGGAGGTTTTACGTGGCCCGGGGAGCAGTACTTC	CASSQGGFTWPGEQYF
TRBD1	-	TRBV19	TRBJ1-2	TGTGCCAGTAGTATAGGACAGGGAGACGGCTACACCTTC	CASSIGQGDGYTF
-	once	TRBV19	TRBJ2-5	TGTGCCAGTACCACCGCACACCAAATTGGTCGGACCCAGTACTTC	CASTTAHQIGRTQYF
-	-	TRBV4-1	TRBJ1-5	TGCGCCAGCAGCCAAGATCGACTTGGCAATCAGCCCCAGCATTTT	CASSQDRLGNQPQHF
-	-	TRBV15	TRBJ1-5	TGTGCCACCAGCAGAGATACCGGTAGCAATCAGCCCCAGCATTTT	CATSRDTGSNQPQHF
TRBD1	-	TRBV12-3/TRBV12-4	TRBJ2-4	TGTGCCAGCAGTTTGACAGGGAGAAACATTCAGTACTTC	CASSLTGRNIQYF
TRBD2	-	TRBV2	TRBJ2-5	TGTGCCAGCAGTGAAACTAGCGGGAGCAAGACCCAGTACTTC	CASSETSGSKTQYF
TRBD1	-	TRBV9	TRBJ2-5	TGTGCCAGCAGCGTACAGGGGGCCCAAGAGACCCAGTACTTC	CASSVQGAQETQYF
-	-	TRBV21-1	TRBJ2-3	TGTGCCACCGCCCTGACTAGCGGGAAAACAGATACGCAGTATTTT	CATALTSGKTDTQYF
-	-	TRBV6-2/TRBV6-3	TRBJ1-2	TGTGCCAGCAGTTCAGGGTTCTATGGCTACACCTTC	CASSSGFYGYTF
-	-	TRBV3-1/TRBV3-2	TRBJ2-1	TGTGCCAGCAGCCAAGATGCCAGTTTGTCCTACAATGAGCAGTTCTTC	CASSQDASLSYNEQFF
-	once	TRBV7-2	TRBJ1-1	TGTGCCAGCAGCTTATCCTCGGTGAACACTGAAGCTTTCTTT	CASSLSSVNTEAFF
TRBD1	few	TRBV19	TRBJ2-3	TGTGCCAGCCAAACGACAGGGCGTGCGAAAGATACGCAGTATTTT	CASQTTGRAKDTQYF
TRBD1	-	TRBV10-3	TRBJ1-2	TGTGCCATCAGCCGACAGGGGTCCTATGGCTACACCTTC	CAISRQGSYGYTF
TRBD2	-	TRBV9	TRBJ2-1	TGTGCCAGCAGCGTTAGCGGGGGTTACAATGAGCAGTTCTTC	CASSVSGGYNEQFF
-	-	TRBV2	TRBJ2-5	TGTGCCAGCAGTGAAGCTCAAGGCAGGGTGGAGACCCAGTACTTC	CASSEAQGRVETQYF
-	-	TRBV14	TRBJ1-3	TGTGCCAGCAGCCCCATCATTCCAGGAAACACCATATATTTT	CASSPIIPGNTIYF
TRBD2	-	TRBV9	TRBJ2-1	TGTGCCAGCAGCGTAGTGGCCCCCGTAGCGGGGTCCTACAATGAGCAGTTCTTC	CASSVVAPVAGSYNEQFF
TRBD2	-	TRBV5-1	TRBJ2-1	TGCGCCAGCAGCGTGGGACTAGCGGGAGCGCGGAATGAGCAGTTCTTC	CASSVGLAGARNEQFF
-	-	TRBV6-5	TRBJ1-1	TGTGCCAGCAGTTCCTGGAGCACTGAAGCTTTCTTT	CASSSWSTEAFF